The T cell receptor beta chain described here comes from a study of blood T cells in healthy people across ages. This CDR3 has 13 amino acids. Between the trimmed V and J ends, which lost 5 bases and 3 bases, there was a span of 11 bases. Primed by a sample-barcoded 5' primer and a J-beta primer mix, a second PCR proceeded for 7 to 11 cycles. TCRdb re-called the 5' RACE reads with MiXCR, one entry per CDR3 protein. The data contain 1.5 million to 1.9 million distinct CDR3 sequences, around 40% of them singletons. Those donating, healthy Caucasian individuals from Russia, were aged roughly 6 to 90. Per sample, no less than 5 micrograms of total RNA were extracted.

This TCR derives from a woman aged 18 to 35 in good health. The gene calls are TRBV12-3 or TRBV12-4 and TRBJ2-7; TRBD1 is a possible D gene (5 bases). Sequencing was carried out using blood. Here the CDR3 reads CASSKSGNYEQYF. CDR3 nucleotide sequence: TGTGCCAGCAGTAAGTCAGGGAACTACGAGCAGTACTTC.